The clone carrying this TCR beta chain appeared a few times. The data were obtained in a study of T cells of healthy individuals. Germline values: CDR1 MNHEY, CDR2 SVGEGT. CDR3 length: 17 residues. V was trimmed by 4 bases and J by 4 bases, leaving 21 bases between them. TCRdb itself ran the 5' RACE reads through MiXCR, one entry per CDR3 protein. The sample gives about 100,000 distinct CDR3 sequences, roughly 15% of which show up once; 6.2% is in the top ten. The sequence was collected from a human donor in good health. This chain joins TRBV6-2 or TRBV6-3 and TRBJ2-3; D tentatively fits TRBD1 or TRBD2 (5 bases each). CDR3 nucleotides: TGTGCCAGCAGTTCACGAAACCGGGACCCCCGGGCAGATACGCAGTATTTT. Translating gives CASSSRNRDPRADTQYF.